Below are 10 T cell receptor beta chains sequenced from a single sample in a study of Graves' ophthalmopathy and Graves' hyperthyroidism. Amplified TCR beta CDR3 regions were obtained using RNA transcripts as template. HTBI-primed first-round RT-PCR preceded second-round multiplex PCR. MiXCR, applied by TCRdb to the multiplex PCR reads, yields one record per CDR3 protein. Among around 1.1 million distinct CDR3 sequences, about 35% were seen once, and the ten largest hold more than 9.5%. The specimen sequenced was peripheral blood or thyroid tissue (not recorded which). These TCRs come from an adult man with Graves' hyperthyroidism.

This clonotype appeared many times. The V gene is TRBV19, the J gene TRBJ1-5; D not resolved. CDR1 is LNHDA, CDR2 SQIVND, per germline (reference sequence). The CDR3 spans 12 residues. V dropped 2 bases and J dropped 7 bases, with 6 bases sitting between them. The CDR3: CASSITPQPQHF. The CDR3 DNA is TGTGCCAGTAGTATAACCCCCCAGCCCCAGCATTTT.

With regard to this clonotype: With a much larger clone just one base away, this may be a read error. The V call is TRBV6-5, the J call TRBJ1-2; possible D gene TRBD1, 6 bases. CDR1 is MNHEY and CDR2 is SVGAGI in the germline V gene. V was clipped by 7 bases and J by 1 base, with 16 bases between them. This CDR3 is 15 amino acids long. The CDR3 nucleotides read TGTGCCAGCACTGGTTTAGGGGACATTAACTATGGCTACACCTTC. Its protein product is CASTGLGDINYGYTF.

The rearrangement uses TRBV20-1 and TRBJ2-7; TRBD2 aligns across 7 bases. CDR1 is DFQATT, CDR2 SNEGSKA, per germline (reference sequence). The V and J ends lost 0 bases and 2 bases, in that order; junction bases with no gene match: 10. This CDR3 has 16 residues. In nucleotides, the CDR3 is TGCAGTGCTAGAGAGTCTAGCGGTCACACACCCTACGAGCAGTACTTC. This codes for CSARESSGHTPYEQYF.

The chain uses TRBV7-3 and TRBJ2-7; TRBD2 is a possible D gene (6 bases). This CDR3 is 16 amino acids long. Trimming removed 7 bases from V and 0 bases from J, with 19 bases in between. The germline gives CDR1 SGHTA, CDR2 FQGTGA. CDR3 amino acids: CASTPGTPRGSYEQYF. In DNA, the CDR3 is TGTGCCAGCACCCCCGGGACTCCCAGAGGCTCCTACGAGCAGTACTTC. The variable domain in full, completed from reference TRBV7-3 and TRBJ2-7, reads GAGVSQTPSNKVTEKGKYVELRCDPISGHTALYWYRQSLGQGPEFLIYFQGTGAADDSGLPNDRFFAVRPEGSVSTLKIQRTERGDSAVYLCASTPGTPRGSYEQYFGPGTRLTVT.

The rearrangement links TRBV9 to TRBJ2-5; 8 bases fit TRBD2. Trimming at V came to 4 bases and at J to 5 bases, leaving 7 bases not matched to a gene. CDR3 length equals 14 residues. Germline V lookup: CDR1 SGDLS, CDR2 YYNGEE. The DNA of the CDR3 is TGTGCCAGCAGCCCAAAGACTAGCGAGGAGACCCAGTACTTC. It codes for CASSPKTSEETQYF.

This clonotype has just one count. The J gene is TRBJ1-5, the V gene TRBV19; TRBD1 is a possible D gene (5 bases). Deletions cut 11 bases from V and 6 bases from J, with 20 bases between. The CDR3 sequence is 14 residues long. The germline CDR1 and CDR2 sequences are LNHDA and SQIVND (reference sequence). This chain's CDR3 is CAWSSGLGGQPQHF. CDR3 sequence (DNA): TGTGCCTGGAGCTCCGGCTTGGGGGGTCAGCCCCAGCATTTT.

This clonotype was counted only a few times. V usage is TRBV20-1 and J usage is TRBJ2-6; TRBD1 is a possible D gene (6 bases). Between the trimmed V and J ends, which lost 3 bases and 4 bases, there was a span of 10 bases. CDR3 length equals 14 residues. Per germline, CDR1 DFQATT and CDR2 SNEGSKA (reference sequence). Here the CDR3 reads CSARNRAGANVLTF. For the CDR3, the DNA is TGCAGTGCTAGGAACAGGGCCGGGGCCAACGTCCTGACTTTC.

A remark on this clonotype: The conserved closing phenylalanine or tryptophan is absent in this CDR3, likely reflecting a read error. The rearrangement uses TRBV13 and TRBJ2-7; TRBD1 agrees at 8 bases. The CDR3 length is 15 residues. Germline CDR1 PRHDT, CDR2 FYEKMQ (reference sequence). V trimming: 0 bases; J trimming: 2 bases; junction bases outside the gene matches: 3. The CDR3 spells CASSLGGTGTYEQYS. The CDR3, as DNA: TGTGCCAGCAGCTTAGGCGGGACAGGCACCTACGAGCAGTACTCC.

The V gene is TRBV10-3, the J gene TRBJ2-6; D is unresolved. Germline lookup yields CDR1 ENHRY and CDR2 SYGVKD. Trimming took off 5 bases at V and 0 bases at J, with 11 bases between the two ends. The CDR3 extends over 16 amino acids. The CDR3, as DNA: TGTGCCATCAGTTTGTGGGCCCGCTCTGGGGCCAACGTCCTGACTTTC. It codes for CAISLWARSGANVLTF.

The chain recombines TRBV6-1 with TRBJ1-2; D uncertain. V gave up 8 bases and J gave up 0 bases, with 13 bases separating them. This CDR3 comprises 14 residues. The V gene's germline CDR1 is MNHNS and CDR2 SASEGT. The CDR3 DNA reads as TGTGCCAGCTCACCCAGTTACTCTAACTATGGCTACACCTTC. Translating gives CASSPSYSNYGYTF.